One and the same sample provided the 3 T cell receptor beta chains below, sequenced in a study of shared clonotypes between healthy human individuals. Generated by immunoSEQ multiplex PCR, the TCRdb table keeps only in-frame clones and is missing some. The data show just over 95,000 clones, with about two thirds seen just once and 35% to 55% held by the top ten. The sample consisted of memory CD8+ T cells sorted from blood. Subset described: CD45RO+ cells pooled with CCR7-negative TemRA cells. Every receptor here comes from a young man in good health.

There are a few counts of this clone. The chain links TRBV6-6 to TRBJ2-7, with 9 bases aligning to TRBD1. This CDR3 has 14 residues. Germline loops: CDR1 MNHNY, CDR2 SVGAGI (reference sequence). Trimming took 5 bases from V and 3 from J; bases not matched to a gene: 5. CDR3: CASSASTGGYEQYF. The CDR3 DNA is TGTGCCAGCAGTGCCTCGACAGGGGGCTACGAGCAGTACTTC.

The V and J genes are TRBV28 and TRBJ2-7; D gene ambiguous. This CDR3 is 11 amino acids long. The V gene's germline CDR1 is MDHEN and CDR2 SYDVKM. V lost 6 bases, J lost 3 bases, and 6 bases lay in between. The CDR3 nucleotides are TGTGCCAGCAGCGAATTCTACGAGCAGTACTTC. Translating gives CASSEFYEQYF.

The J gene is TRBJ2-3, the V gene TRBV5-5; tentative D call: TRBD2 (6 bases). Germline V lookup: CDR1 SGHKS, CDR2 YYEKEE (reference sequence). The CDR3 consists of 15 residues. V gave up 0 bases and J gave up 4 bases, with 12 bases separating them. The CDR3 DNA reads TGTGCCAGCAGCTTGGTCGGAGGGAGACCAGATACGCAGTATTTT. This sequence encodes CASSLVGGRPDTQYF.